These 14 T cell receptor beta chains share one sample of origin, sequenced in a study of molecular identifiers for immune sequencing clone quantification. TCRdb re-called the PCR reads through MiXCR, storing one row per CDR3 protein. The data contain some 97,000 distinct CDR3 sequences, approximately 24% of them singletons. The sample taken for sequencing was naive CD8+ T cells from blood, with Jurkat cell RNA spiked in. Subset noted: FACS-sorted CD8+CD4-CCR7+CD45RA+ naive T cells. The source is a human donor in good health. Some libraries in this study had Jurkat cell RNA spiked in.

This clonotype showed up many times. This chain links TRBV2 with TRBJ2-3; 9 nucleotides align to TRBD2. V was pared by 2 bases and J by 0 bases, with 0 bases of the junction left unmatched. There are 15 residues in the CDR3. Germline CDR1 and CDR2: SNHLY and FYNNEI. The CDR3 spells CASSELAGSTDTQYF. In nucleotides, the CDR3 is TGTGCCAGCAGTGAACTAGCGGGGAGCACAGATACGCAGTATTTT. The whole variable domain, remainder taken from reference TRBV2 and TRBJ2-3, is EPEVTQTPSHQVTQMGQEVILRCVPISNHLYFYWYRQILGQKVEFLVSFYNNEISEKSEIFDDQFSVERPDGSNFTLKIRSTKLEDSAMYFCASSELAGSTDTQYFGPGTRLTVL.

This clonotype was detected ten times or more. The chain uses TRBV4-1 and TRBJ2-7; 9 bases agree with TRBD1. Per the germline V gene, CDR1 is MGHRA and CDR2 is YSYEKL. CDR3 length equals 15 residues. The V and J ends lost 3 bases and 4 bases, in that order; junction bases with no gene match: 7. The CDR3 sequence: CASSQDRGPLYEQYF. The CDR3 DNA is TGCGCCAGCAGCCAGGACAGGGGACCATTGTACGAGCAGTACTTC.

Note on this clonotype: Because it lacks the conserved phenylalanine or tryptophan at the end, this CDR3 is likely a read error. The chain employs TRBV7-9 and TRBJ1-1, with D tentatively TRBD1 (6 bases). V gave up 2 bases and J gave up 5 bases, with 15 bases separating them. The CDR3 runs 15 residues. CDR1 and CDR2 (germline): SEHNR, FQNEAQ (reference sequence). DNA for the CDR3: TGTGCCAGCAGCTTAACGACAGGCGCCGGGACTGAAGCTTTCTGT. Its protein is CASSLTTGAGTEAFC.

Of note for this clonotype: This could be a read error, since a much larger clone is one nucleotide away. The gene calls are TRBV20-1 and TRBJ1-1; TRBD1 matches 8 bases. The CDR3 totals 15 residues. Per germline, CDR1 DFQATT and CDR2 SNEGSKA (reference sequence). As DNA, the CDR3 is TGCAGTGCTAGAGATTGGAGGGACAGGAACACTGAAGCTCTCTTT. It is translated as CSARDWRDRNTEALF.

This clonotype was counted ten times or more. The chain carries TRBV27 and TRBJ1-5; D ambiguous. Trimming left V 0 bases short and J 7 bases short, with 7 bases between. This CDR3 spans 13 amino acids. CDR1 is MNHEY, CDR2 SMNVEV, per germline (reference sequence). In nucleotides, the CDR3 is TGTGCCAGCAGTTTATCGTCGGTCCAGCCCCAGCATTTT. Amino acids: CASSLSSVQPQHF.

This clonotype was counted once. Sequence at one end of the junction differs from germline and may be a read error. This rearrangement joins TRBV6-6 to TRBJ2-3; no firm D call. This CDR3 comprises 16 residues. Germline CDR1 is MNHNY and CDR2 is SVGAGI (reference sequence). CDR3 DNA: TGTGCCCGCAGTTCATCCGGGCCAGTTTACACAGATACGCAGTATTTT. Encoded protein: CARSSSGPVYTDTQYF.

This clonotype was counted a few times. The V and J genes are TRBV27 and TRBJ2-7; 8 bases fit TRBD2. Germline-derived CDR1 and CDR2 are MNHEY and SMNVEV (reference sequence). This CDR3 has 16 residues. V lost 3 bases, J lost 2 bases, and 9 bases stayed unmatched. CDR3 region: CASSFIAGTSTYEQYF. CDR3 nucleotide sequence: TGTGCCAGCAGTTTTATTGCCGGGACTAGTACCTACGAGCAGTACTTC.

For this clonotype: This may come from a read error, since a much larger clone is one base off. The chain carries TRBV7-9 and TRBJ2-1; D is ambiguous. Germline CDR1 is SEHNR and CDR2 is FQNEAQ (reference sequence). The CDR3 sequence is 11 residues long. CDR3 region: CASSTKDEQIF. For the CDR3, the DNA is TGTGCCAGCAGCACAAAAGATGAGCAGATCTTC.

The table lists this clonotype with many counts. The chain combines TRBV24-1 with TRBJ2-3, with TRBD2 identical over 10 bases. Germline values: CDR1 KGHDR, CDR2 SFDVKD. The CDR3 is made up of 18 amino acids. J gave up 6 bases and V 5 bases, and 16 bases lay outside the gene matches. CDR3 coding DNA: TGTGCCACCAGTGGAACCTCCCTAGCGGGGGCCTCAGAGGATACGCAGTATTTT. As protein: CATSGTSLAGASEDTQYF.

In this sample, this clonotype turned up once. A much larger clone differs by one base, so this may be a read error. V is TRBV28 and J is TRBJ2-4; D unresolved. The germline gives CDR1 MDHEN, CDR2 SYDVKM. CDR3 length equals 15 residues. In DNA, the CDR3 is TGTGACAGTACCAAGGTCATCGCCGCCAAAAACATTCAGTACTTC. It translates to CDSTKVIAAKNIQYF.

This clonotype was observed many times. The chain uses TRBV7-9 and TRBJ2-7; D may correspond to TRBD1 or TRBD2 (5 bases each). Germline V gene data show CDR1 as SEHNR and CDR2 as FQNEAQ (reference sequence). The V end lost 9 bases, the J end lost 1 base, and 10 bases lay between the germline ends. The CDR3 is 12 amino acids. The CDR3 sequence is CASRDGSYEQYF. CDR3 DNA sequence: TGTGCCAGTAGGGACGGGTCCTACGAGCAGTACTTC.

This clonotype was detected many times. The rearrangement joins TRBV4-1 to TRBJ1-1; 7 positions agree with TRBD1. Trimming took 4 bases from V and 7 from J; bases not matched to a gene: 6. CDR1 MGHRA and CDR2 YSYEKL come from the germline V gene. CDR3 size: 13 residues. The CDR3 coding sequence is TGCGCCAGCAGCCCCCCTGGGGACAGTGAAGCTTTCTTT. Translating gives CASSPPGDSEAFF.

Notes on this clonotype: A read error is possible here, since a much larger clone lies one base away. The chain links TRBV4-3 to TRBJ2-1; D possibly matches TRBD1 or TRBD2 (5 bases each). The germline CDR1 and CDR2 sequences are LGHNA and YSLEER. The CDR3 is 16 amino acids. V lost 4 bases and J 6 bases, leaving 19 bases between the germline ends. CDR3 sequence: CASSRDEGTVFNEQFF. The CDR3 nucleotides read TGCGCCAGCAGCCGAGATGAAGGGACGGTTTTCAATGAGCAGTTCTTC.

The rearrangement links TRBV27 to TRBJ2-2, with TRBD2 matching over 8 bases. Trimming took 3 bases from V and 1 from J; bases not matched to a gene: 1. The CDR3 sequence is 15 residues long. Germline assignment: CDR1 MNHEY and CDR2 SMNVEV (reference sequence). The CDR3 DNA follows: TGTGCCAGCAGTTTCCTAGCGGGGAACACCGGGGAGCTGTTTTTT. Translating gives CASSFLAGNTGELFF.